This T cell receptor (beta chain) was retrieved from a study of blood T cell repertoires in COVID-19. Assay: immunoSEQ multiplex PCR; the TCRdb copy retains only in-frame clones and omits some. The data contain about 170,000 clones, 70% to 80% of them singletons. Germline trimming cut 0 bases from V and 1 base from J; bases unmatched to any gene: 2. This CDR3 contains 15 residues. Residents of about two dozen US areas, aged about 18 to 89 years, made up the participants. The origin of this receptor is a woman between 65 and 79 years old in a cohort exposed to, infected with or recovered from COVID-19 (not recorded which). Material: PBMCs or T cells enriched from blood (not recorded which). The chain carries TRBV23-1 and TRBJ1-2; 7 bases fit TRBD1. Being an ORF, TRBV23-1 has a function that is uncertain. The CDR3 loop is CASSQSQGDNYGYTF. Here the CDR3 DNA reads TGCGCCAGCAGTCAATCCCAGGGGGATAACTATGGCTACACCTTC.